This TCR beta chain was sequenced during a study of metastatic and nonmetastatic thyroid tumors. Study-wide context: Repertoires from blood and tumor or nodule tissue of malignant and benign thyroid patients were compared. Findings and caveats of the study: It was reportedly found that TCR beta diversity was significantly higher in malignant thyroid tumors than in benign nodules, a difference seen in both blood and tumor samples.

All patients were treatment-naive before thyroid surgery. Only a few counts were recorded for this clone. Its antigen is not known. Methods used by the authors: To classify distant metastasis in papillary thyroid cancer, a model was built from CDR3 differences across clinicopathological groups. TCRdb reprocessed the PCR reads via MiXCR. TCRdb, not the original authors, processed these V and J calls. The sample consists of under 15,000 clones, 30% to 35% of them appearing once. Sequenced sample: tumor tissue. This clonotype was obtained from a female donor with papillary thyroid cancer or a benign thyroid nodule (not recorded which). Some clones in this sample may be carry-over from other donors' samples.

The CDR3, as DNA: TGTGCCAGCAGACTCTCCGGGACAGGGGTCACCGGGGAGCTGTTTTTT. It codes for CASRLSGTGVTGELFF. This rearrangement joins TRBV6-2 or TRBV6-3 to TRBJ2-2; 10 bases agree with TRBD1. The V and J ends lost 6 bases and 4 bases, in that order; junction bases with no gene match: 8. In germline, CDR1 is MNHEY, CDR2 SVGEGT. This CDR3 contains 16 residues.